One sample yielded the 22 T cell receptor beta chains listed below, sequenced in a study of cytomegalovirus exposure and HLA in healthy donors. Both 60 Vbeta primers and 13 Jbeta primers went into the PCR. Using immunoSEQ multiplex PCR, the repertoire was profiled, and TCRdb retains in-frame clones only, with some absent. This table has roughly 280,000 clones, about 66% appearing once. The sequencing input was PBMCs. The receptors originated from a female donor in good health and CMV-seronegative.

This clone has only a few counts. The chain links TRBV2 to TRBJ1-4; 9 nucleotides match TRBD1. Germline values: CDR1 SNHLY, CDR2 FYNNEI. This CDR3 is built from 14 residues. The junction had 4 bases not matched to a gene; V was cut back by 4 bases and J by 7 bases. CDR3 DNA: TGTGCCAGCAGTGTACAGGGGGCGAGTGAAAAACTGTTTTTT. This translates into CASSVQGASEKLFF.

Comments on this clone: The junction departs from germline at one end; a sequencing error may be responsible. This sequence joins TRBV4-1 and TRBJ2-7; 7 bases are shared with TRBD2. The germline CDR1 and CDR2 sequences are MGHRA and YSYEKL. The CDR3 loop spans 16 amino acids. CDR3 sequence (DNA): TGTGCCAGCAGCCCTCTTGGAGCGGGACGGTCGGACGAGCAGTACTTC. Its translation: CASSPLGAGRSDEQYF.

This clone was picked up a small number of times. The chain has TRBV7-3 and TRBJ1-2; possible D gene TRBD1, 6 bases. The germline CDR1 and CDR2 sequences are SGHTA and FQGTGA. The CDR3 covers 15 residues. The V gene lost 4 bases and the J gene lost 4 bases, with 16 bases spanning the gap. CDR3 residues: CASSSYGGPSYGYTF. The CDR3 nucleotides read TGTGCCAGCAGCTCCTATGGGGGCCCTAGCTATGGCTACACCTTC.

The genes are TRBV27 and TRBJ2-7; 8 nucleotides line up with TRBD2. CDR1 and CDR2 (germline): MNHEY, SMNVEV (reference sequence). The CDR3 covers 14 residues. V lost 5 bases to trimming and J lost 7 bases; unmatched junction nucleotides: 10. CDR3 sequence reads: CASSPAGESWEQYF. CDR3 coding DNA: TGTGCCAGCAGTCCAGCGGGAGAGAGTTGGGAGCAGTACTTC.

The chain is built from TRBV5-1 and TRBJ2-6; TRBD2 is a possible D gene (6 bases). Per germline, CDR1 SGHRS and CDR2 YFSETQ. The CDR3 consists of 17 residues. Trimming shortened V by 0 bases and J by 0 bases, and 10 bases separated the two germline ends. The DNA of the CDR3 is TGCGCCAGCAGCTTGGCAGCGGGCGACTCTGGGGCCAACGTCCTGACTTTC. Its protein product is CASSLAAGDSGANVLTF.

The J gene is TRBJ2-3, the V gene TRBV18; 11 positions agree with TRBD2. This CDR3 comprises 19 residues. V lost 2 bases, J lost 6 bases, and 16 bases stayed unmatched. Germline CDR1 reads KGHSH; CDR2 reads LQKENI. CDR3 region: CASSPNRMGGTSGSDTQYF. DNA of the CDR3: TGTGCCAGCTCACCAAACAGGATGGGCGGGACTAGCGGATCGGATACGCAGTATTTT.

On this clone: At one of its ends the junction is not consistent with the germline gene, which may arise from a read error. This chain uses TRBV2 with TRBJ2-4, with TRBD1 as a possible D gene (5 bases). CDR3 length: 12 residues. Germline-derived CDR1 and CDR2 are SNHLY and FYNNEI. CDR3 sequence: CASSEWRDSLTF. In DNA form, the CDR3 reads TGTGCCAGCAGTGAATGGAGAGACAGCTTGACTTTC.

The chain combines TRBV6-1 with TRBJ1-3; 7 nucleotides match TRBD1. With V trimmed by 4 bases and J by 2 bases, 20 bases remained unmatched. Germline CDR1 is MNHNS and CDR2 is SASEGT. The CDR3 length is 20 residues. The CDR3 here is CASSGVTYRGDPSTGNTIYF. The DNA for the CDR3 is TGTGCCAGCAGTGGAGTTACGTACAGGGGCGACCCATCAACTGGAAACACCATATATTTT.

The rearrangement links TRBV7-9 to TRBJ2-1, with TRBD2 identical over 7 bases. Germline assignment: CDR1 SEHNR and CDR2 FQNEAQ (reference sequence). The CDR3 runs to 14 residues. Trimming removed 1 base from V and 6 bases from J; junction bases left unmatched: 3. CDR3 sequence (DNA): TGTGCCAGCAGCTTAGACCCGGGGGGCAATGAGCAGTTCTTC. Translation gives CASSLDPGGNEQFF.

This chain joins TRBV2 and TRBJ2-4, with 7 bases lining up with TRBD2. J was trimmed by 14 bases and V by 2 bases; bases with no gene match: 15. Germline V lookup: CDR1 SNHLY, CDR2 FYNNEI. There are 15 residues in the CDR3. In nucleotides, the CDR3 is TGTGCCAGCAGTGAACAAAGCGCTAGCGGTACCGCGGAGTACTTC. Its translation is CASSEQSASGTAEYF. Based on the CDR3 plus reference TRBV2 and TRBJ2-4, the full variable domain is EPEVTQTPSHQVTQMGQEVILRCVPISNHLYFYWYRQILGQKVEFLVSFYNNEISEKSEIFDDQFSVERPDGSNFTLKIRSTKLEDSAMYFCASSEQSASGTAEYFGAGTRLSVL.

This sequence joins TRBV28 and TRBJ2-5; D gene uncertain. The J call is in doubt because the DNA end fits TRBJ2-7 better. The CDR3 extends over 14 amino acids. Germline CDR1 and CDR2: MDHEN and SYDVKM. For the CDR3, the DNA is TGTGCCAGCAGAGTTTCCCTGAACTCCTACGAGCAGTACTTC. It codes for CASRVSLNSYEQYF.

The chain combines TRBV18 with TRBJ1-5; possible D gene TRBD1, 5 bases. The germline V and J ends were trimmed by 5 bases and 3 bases, with 11 bases remaining between them. Germline V CDR1 and CDR2: KGHSH, LQKENI. There are 14 residues in the CDR3. For the CDR3, the DNA is TGTGCCAGCTCAAAGACAGCCGACAATCAGCCCCAGCATTTT. Residues: CASSKTADNQPQHF.

The J gene is TRBJ2-7, the V gene TRBV7-9; possible D gene TRBD2, 5 bases. V lost 3 bases to trimming and J lost 6 bases, with 9 bases between them. The CDR3 consists of 12 residues. In germline, CDR1 is SEHNR, CDR2 FQNEAQ (reference sequence). CDR3 region: CASSFSGIEQYF. CDR3 in DNA: TGTGCCAGCAGCTTTTCGGGGATCGAGCAGTACTTC.

The genes are TRBV29-1 and TRBJ2-5; a possible D gene is TRBD1 (7 bases). CDR1 is SQVTM and CDR2 is ANQGSEA in the germline V gene. Trimming took 6 bases from V and 11 from J, leaving 22 bases between them. The CDR3 sequence is 13 residues long. The CDR3 region has the DNA TGCAGCGTGCGGCCTGACGGCAGGGGGGAACAGTACTTC. Residues: CSVRPDGRGEQYF.

The genes are TRBV18 and TRBJ1-3; 9 bases line up with TRBD1. Germline trimming cut 8 bases from V and 5 bases from J; bases unmatched to any gene: 7. Germline lookup yields CDR1 KGHSH and CDR2 LQKENI. This CDR3 has 14 amino acids. Here the CDR3 DNA reads TGTGCCAGCAGGACAGGGGATCCTCGAAACACCATATATTTT. Protein: CASRTGDPRNTIYF.

J is TRBJ1-5 and V is TRBV9; 8 bases line up with TRBD1. Per the germline V gene, CDR1 is SGDLS and CDR2 is YYNGEE. This CDR3 contains 17 residues. V shed 0 bases, J shed 7 bases, and the junction held 12 bases outside the gene matches. CDR3 bases: TGTGCCAGCAGCGTAGAGTATTTCTGGGCAGGGGGCCAGCCCCAGCATTTT. Translated: CASSVEYFWAGGQPQHF.

This clone was found a few times. V usage is TRBV11-3 and J usage is TRBJ2-5; D ambiguous. The CDR3 spans 12 residues. Trimming pared 3 bases from V and 7 bases from J, leaving 9 bases between. Germline V gene data show CDR1 as SGHNT and CDR2 as YENEEA. CDR3 DNA sequence: TGTGCCAGCAGCTTGGTTTCGGGGACCCAGTACTTC. This encodes CASSLVSGTQYF.

This clone has more than one count but fewer than ten. The genes are TRBV6-1 and TRBJ2-1; unclear D gene. V gave up 2 bases and J gave up 5 bases, with 16 bases separating them. The CDR3 totals 16 residues. Germline assignment: CDR1 MNHNS and CDR2 SASEGT. CDR3: CASSELGFFSNNEQFF. CDR3 in DNA: TGTGCCAGCAGTGAACTAGGCTTCTTTAGCAACAATGAGCAGTTCTTC.

The chain combines TRBV5-1 with TRBJ2-1, with D unresolved. The CDR3 extends over 14 amino acids. V gave up 4 bases and J gave up 8 bases, with 16 bases separating them. Germline V CDR1 and CDR2: SGHRS, YFSETQ. CDR3 sequence reads: CASSLGLSMDEQFF. CDR3 DNA: TGCGCCAGCAGCCTGGGTTTGAGTATGGATGAGCAGTTCTTC.

In this sample, this clone turned up a few times. V usage is TRBV9 and J usage is TRBJ2-1; 9 positions agree with TRBD2. Germline values: CDR1 SGDLS, CDR2 YYNGEE. The CDR3 is 18 residues long. V lost 0 bases, J lost 8 bases, and 15 bases stayed unmatched. CDR3 sequence: CASSVAKTSGPSGDEQFF. In nucleotides, the CDR3 is TGTGCCAGCAGCGTAGCCAAGACTAGCGGCCCTTCGGGGGATGAGCAGTTCTTC.

CDR3 sequence: CASSFRDRVRQPQHF. DNA for the CDR3: TGTGCCAGCAGTTTTCGGGACAGGGTACGACAGCCCCAGCATTTT. The chain carries TRBV28 and TRBJ1-5; 9 nucleotides agree with TRBD1. This CDR3 is built from 15 residues. V was clipped by 3 bases and J by 7 bases; unmatched bases: 7. Germline CDR1 reads MDHEN; CDR2 reads SYDVKM.

The rearrangement links TRBV6-6 to TRBJ2-7; D is uncertain. V dropped 0 bases and J dropped 5 bases, with 17 bases sitting between them. The CDR3 runs to 16 residues. Germline V gives CDR1 MNHNY, CDR2 SVGAGI (reference sequence). CDR3 sequence reads: CASSYSKEEVKDEQYF. The DNA of the CDR3 is TGTGCCAGCAGTTACTCGAAAGAAGAGGTTAAGGACGAGCAGTACTTC.